The 23 T cell receptor beta chains below come from one sample, sequenced in a study of CD8 T cells in ankylosing spondylitis. General study results and limits: There was a TCR beta motif, made of several highly homologous variants, that appeared characteristic of ankylosing spondylitis blood.

TCRdb re-called the 5' RACE reads with MiXCR, one entry per CDR3 protein. The sample includes some 700,000 distinct CDR3 sequences, roughly 20% of them seen just once. These TCRs are of unknown antigen specificity. The sample was blood, either unsorted or a sorted T cell fraction (not recorded which). These receptors were taken from a male donor with ankylosing spondylitis.

This clonotype was found a few times. V gene TRBV27 combines with J gene TRBJ2-7; TRBD1 is a possible D gene (6 bases). Germline CDR1 reads MNHEY; CDR2 reads SMNVEV (reference sequence). The CDR3 length is 16 residues. The V end was cut by 4 bases, the J end by 0 bases, with 16 bases between. In nucleotides, the CDR3 is TGTGCCAGCAGTTCCCGGACAGCTGAGAGCTCCTACGAGCAGTACTTC. Translation: CASSSRTAESSYEQYF.

The gene calls are TRBV4-1 and TRBJ2-5; 9 nucleotides align to TRBD1. The CDR3 totals 14 residues. CDR1 and CDR2 from the germline V gene are MGHRA and YSYEKL. The trim removed 4 bases at V and 5 bases at J, leaving 5 bases unmatched. This CDR3 reads CASSRDRVAETQYF. CDR3 bases: TGCGCCAGCAGCCGGGACAGGGTGGCGGAGACCCAGTACTTC.

This clonotype was recorded at least ten times. The chain combines TRBV28 with TRBJ1-1; unclear D gene. The CDR3 is 14 residues long. Trimming pared 2 bases from V and 0 bases from J, leaving 7 bases between. From germline, CDR1 is MDHEN and CDR2 SYDVKM. The CDR3 DNA reads TGTGCCAGCAGTTTAGTACTGCTGAACACTGAAGCTTTCTTT. Translation gives CASSLVLLNTEAFF.

This sequence joins TRBV5-1 and TRBJ1-4; 7 bases are shared with TRBD1. V shed 1 base and J 3 bases; nucleotides not matched to a gene: 9. Germline V gene sequence: CDR1 SGHRS, CDR2 YFSETQ. The CDR3 is 17 residues long. For the CDR3, the DNA is TGCGCCAGCAGCTTGACAGGGGCGCCGGCCCCTAATGAAAAACTGTTTTTT. Translated, it gives CASSLTGAPAPNEKLFF.

V usage is TRBV30 and J usage is TRBJ1-1; 7 nucleotides line up with TRBD1. V shed 0 bases and J 5 bases; nucleotides not matched to a gene: 6. CDR1 is GTSNPN, CDR2 SVGIG, per germline (reference sequence). This CDR3 contains 14 residues. CDR3 DNA: TGTGCCTGGAGTGTATCAAGGGGGCGGACTGAAGCTTTCTTT. Translated, it gives CAWSVSRGRTEAFF. The entire variable domain, with the rest obtained from reference TRBV30 and TRBJ1-1, is as follows: SQTIHQWPATLVQPVGSPLSLECTVEGTSNPNLYWYRQAAGRGLQLLFYSVGIGQISSEVPQNLSASRPQDRQFILSSKKLLLSDSGFYLCAWSVSRGRTEAFFGQGTRLTVV.

This clonotype was detected only a few times. The chain combines TRBV11-2 with TRBJ2-1, with 10 bases matching TRBD2. This CDR3 is 18 amino acids long. The ends lost 3 bases at V and 4 bases at J; junction bases unmatched: 12. The germline V gene has CDR1 SGHAT and CDR2 FQNNGV. CDR3 sequence (DNA): TGTGCCAGCAGCTTGGGAACTAGCGGGGCGAACTTATACAATGAGCAGTTCTTC. Amino acids: CASSLGTSGANLYNEQFF.

The gene calls are TRBV20-1 and TRBJ1-2, with 7 bases identical to TRBD1. The CDR3 runs 12 residues. Germline trimming cut 6 bases from V and 2 bases from J; bases unmatched to any gene: 3. Germline V lookup: CDR1 DFQATT, CDR2 SNEGSKA (reference sequence). In nucleotides, the CDR3 is TGCAGTGCAGTGACAGGGAACTATGGCTACACCTTC. It specifies CSAVTGNYGYTF.

V usage is TRBV6-1 and J usage is TRBJ2-1; 13 nucleotides align to TRBD2. The CDR3 is 16 residues long. CDR1 and CDR2 from the germline V gene are MNHNS and SASEGT. Germline trimming cut 7 bases from V and 4 bases from J; bases unmatched to any gene: 7. The CDR3 DNA follows: TGTGCCAGCACCGAACTAGCGGGAGGGATTTACAATGAGCAGTTCTTC. Protein product: CASTELAGGIYNEQFF.

This chain joins TRBV12-3 or TRBV12-4 and TRBJ1-4; no clear D gene. There are 14 residues in the CDR3. Trimming removed 2 bases at V and 8 bases at J, with 12 bases between. CDR3 nucleotides: TGTGCCAGCAGTTTATTAGGAAAGGGAGAAAAACTGTTTTTT. Translation: CASSLLGKGEKLFF.

This clonotype was counted a few times. The V gene is TRBV11-2, the J gene TRBJ1-1; D remains ambiguous. The CDR3 is 18 residues long. Germline CDR1 and CDR2: SGHAT and FQNNGV. Trimming took off 0 bases at V and 6 bases at J, with 23 bases between the two ends. The CDR3 nucleotides are TGTGCCAGCAGCTTAGAGACCCCATTGTGGGGTGGCGTTTCTGAAGCTTTCTTT. Protein sequence: CASSLETPLWGGVSEAFF.

The chain is built from TRBV18 and TRBJ1-2; 8 bases fit TRBD1. CDR1 and CDR2 from the germline V gene are KGHSH and LQKENI. V lost 2 bases, J lost 1 base, and 3 bases stayed unmatched. The CDR3 is 15 residues long. This CDR3 reads CASSPMGQDNYGYTF. CDR3 DNA: TGTGCCAGCTCACCAATGGGACAGGATAACTATGGCTACACCTTC.

The CDR3 sequence is CASSFDLGSPLHF. In DNA, the CDR3 is TGTGCCAGCAGCTTCGACCTGGGTTCACCCCTCCACTTT. V is TRBV13 and J is TRBJ1-6, with unresolved D. The CDR3 is made up of 13 amino acids. The germline V gene encodes CDR1 PRHDT and CDR2 FYEKMQ (reference sequence). V gave up 3 bases and J gave up 9 bases, with 9 bases separating them.

This chain uses TRBV11-2 with TRBJ2-1, with D tentatively TRBD2 (6 bases). The V and J ends lost 5 bases and 5 bases respectively, with 19 bases between them. The germline gives CDR1 SGHAT, CDR2 FQNNGV. CDR3 length: 16 residues. The CDR3 loop is CASSLGGYGADNEQFF. For the CDR3, the DNA is TGTGCCAGCAGCCTTGGAGGGTACGGGGCGGACAATGAGCAGTTCTTC.

The V gene is TRBV20-1, the J gene TRBJ2-7; a possible D gene is TRBD2 (6 bases). The CDR3 has 12 amino acids. Germline CDR1 reads DFQATT; CDR2 reads SNEGSKA (reference sequence). Trimming removed 3 bases at V and 7 bases at J, with 13 bases between. CDR3 sequence (DNA): TGCAGTGCTAGTCACCTAAGCGGGGAGCAGTACTTC. Amino acids: CSASHLSGEQYF.

The rearrangement links TRBV6-5 to TRBJ2-2, with 11 bases aligning to TRBD2. The germline gives CDR1 MNHEY, CDR2 SVGAGI. CDR3 length equals 18 residues. V gave up 0 bases and J gave up 3 bases; unmatched junction bases: 6. In DNA form, the CDR3 reads TGTGCCAGCAGTTACTCGCGTAGCGGGAGGGCCGACACCGGGGAGCTGTTTTTT. It yields the protein CASSYSRSGRADTGELFF.

V and J are TRBV9 and TRBJ2-3; TRBD2 agrees at 9 bases. Germline values: CDR1 SGDLS, CDR2 YYNGEE. V lost 0 bases to trimming and J lost 3 bases; unmatched junction nucleotides: 5. There are 16 residues in the CDR3. CDR3 protein: CASSVATRGGTDTQYF. As DNA, the CDR3 is TGTGCCAGCAGCGTAGCTACGCGGGGGGGAACAGATACGCAGTATTTT.

The chain employs TRBV4-1 and TRBJ2-1; 9 nucleotides match TRBD2. The CDR3 extends over 17 amino acids. V lost 3 bases, J lost 6 bases, and 12 bases stayed unmatched. CDR1 and CDR2 from the germline V gene are MGHRA and YSYEKL. The CDR3 DNA sequence: TGCGCCAGCAGCCATCTAGGAGCGCGGGAGGGCCGCAATGAGCAGTTCTTC. Its protein is CASSHLGAREGRNEQFF.

This chain connects TRBV6-1 to TRBJ2-7, with 9 bases identical to TRBD1. This CDR3 contains 15 residues. Germline CDR1 reads MNHNS; CDR2 reads SASEGT. Trimming removed 5 bases from V and 2 bases from J; junction bases left unmatched: 7. In nucleotides, the CDR3 is TGTGCCAGCAGTCCCGGGACAGGGACAACCTACGAGCAGTACTTC. This sequence encodes CASSPGTGTTYEQYF.

This clonotype was detected ten times or more. The gene calls are TRBV7-3 and TRBJ2-1, with TRBD1 as a possible D gene (5 bases). Germline V CDR1 and CDR2: SGHTA, FQGTGA. The CDR3 has 14 amino acids. V was pared by 2 bases and J by 11 bases, with 16 bases between. The CDR3 nucleotides read TGTGCCAGCAGCTTACAGGGTTTGGGGCACCAGCAGTTCTTC. Translated, it gives CASSLQGLGHQQFF.

This chain links TRBV11-1 with TRBJ2-1, with a tentative D call TRBD1 (6 bases). V lost 8 bases, J lost 6 bases, and 17 bases lay in between. Germline V lookup: CDR1 SGHAT, CDR2 FQDESV (reference sequence). CDR3 length: 14 residues. The CDR3 nucleotides read TGTGCCAGCTGGGGGCTCGTTTGGGTCAATGAGCAGTTCTTC. Encoded protein: CASWGLVWVNEQFF.

The rearrangement joins TRBV7-6 to TRBJ2-5, with unresolved D. CDR1 and CDR2 (germline): SGHVS, FNYEAQ. The CDR3 loop spans 14 amino acids. V was pared by 8 bases and J by 2 bases, with 15 bases between. The DNA for the CDR3 is TGTGCCAGCGGATATCTGACGATACAAGAGACCCAGTACTTC. Translated: CASGYLTIQETQYF.

This chain connects TRBV9 to TRBJ2-1, with 9 bases matching TRBD2. Germline V gene lookup returns CDR1 SGDLS and CDR2 YYNGEE. The CDR3 runs 15 residues. Trimming at V came to 5 bases and at J to 3 bases, leaving 6 bases not matched to a gene. CDR3 protein: CASSRGGGGYNEQFF. The CDR3 coding sequence is TGTGCCAGCAGTCGTGGCGGGGGGGGCTACAATGAGCAGTTCTTC.

This clonotype was picked up a small number of times. The chain has TRBV7-3 and TRBJ2-7; tentatively, D is TRBD1 (5 bases). Germline V gives CDR1 SGHTA, CDR2 FQGTGA. Trimming took 4 bases from V and 3 from J, leaving 16 bases between them. The CDR3 runs to 15 residues. Here the CDR3 DNA reads TGTGCCAGCAGCTCCGGCAGGGCCCCTCTCTACGAGCAGTACTTC. Amino acids: CASSSGRAPLYEQYF.